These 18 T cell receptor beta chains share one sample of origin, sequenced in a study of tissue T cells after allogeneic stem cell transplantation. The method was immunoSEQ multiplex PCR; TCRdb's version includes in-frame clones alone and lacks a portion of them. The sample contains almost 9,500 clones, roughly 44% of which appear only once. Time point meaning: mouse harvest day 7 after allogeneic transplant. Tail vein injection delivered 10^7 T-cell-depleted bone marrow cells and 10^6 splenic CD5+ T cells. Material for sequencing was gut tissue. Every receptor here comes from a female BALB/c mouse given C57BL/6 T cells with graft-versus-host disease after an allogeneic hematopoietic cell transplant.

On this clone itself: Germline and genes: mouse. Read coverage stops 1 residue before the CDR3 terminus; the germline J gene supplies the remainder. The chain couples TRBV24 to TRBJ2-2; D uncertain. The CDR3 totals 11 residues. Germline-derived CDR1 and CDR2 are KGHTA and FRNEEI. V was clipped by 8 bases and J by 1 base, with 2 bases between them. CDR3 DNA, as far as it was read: TGTGCCAGCCAAAACACCGGGCAGCTCTAC. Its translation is CASQNTGQLY. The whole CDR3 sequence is CASQNTGQLYF.

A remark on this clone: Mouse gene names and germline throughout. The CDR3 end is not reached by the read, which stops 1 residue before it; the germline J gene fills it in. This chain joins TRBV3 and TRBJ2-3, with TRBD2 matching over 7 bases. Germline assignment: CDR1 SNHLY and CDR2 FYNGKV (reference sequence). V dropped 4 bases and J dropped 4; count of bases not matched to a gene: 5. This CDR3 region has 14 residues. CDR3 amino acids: CASSSYWGPETLYF. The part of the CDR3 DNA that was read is TGTGCCAGCAGCTCCTACTGGGGTCCAGAAACGCTGTAT.

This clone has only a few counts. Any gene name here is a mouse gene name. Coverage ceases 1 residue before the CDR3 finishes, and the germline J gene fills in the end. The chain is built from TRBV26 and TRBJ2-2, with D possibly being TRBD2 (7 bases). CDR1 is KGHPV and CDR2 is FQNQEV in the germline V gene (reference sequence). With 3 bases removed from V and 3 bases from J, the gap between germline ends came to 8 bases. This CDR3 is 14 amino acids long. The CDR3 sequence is CASSLGGHTGQLYF. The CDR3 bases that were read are TGTGCCAGCAGTCTAGGGGGGCACACCGGGCAGCTCTAC. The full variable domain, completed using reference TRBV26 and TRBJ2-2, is NSKVIQTPRYLVKGQGQKAKMRCIPEKGHPVVFWYQQNKNNEFKFLINFQNQEVLQQIDMTEKRFSAECPSNSPCSLEIQSSEAGDSALYLCASSLGGHTGQLYFGEGSKLTVL.

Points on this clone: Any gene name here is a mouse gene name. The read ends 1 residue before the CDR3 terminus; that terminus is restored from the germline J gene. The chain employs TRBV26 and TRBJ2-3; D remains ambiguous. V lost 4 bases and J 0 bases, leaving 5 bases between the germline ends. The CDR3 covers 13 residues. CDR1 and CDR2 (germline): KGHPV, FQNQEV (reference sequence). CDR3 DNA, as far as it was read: TGTGCCAGCAGTCCTGACAGTGCAGAAACGCTGTAT. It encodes CASSPDSAETLY. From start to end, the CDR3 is CASSPDSAETLYF. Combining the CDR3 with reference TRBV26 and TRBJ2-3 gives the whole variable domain NSKVIQTPRYLVKGQGQKAKMRCIPEKGHPVVFWYQQNKNNEFKFLINFQNQEVLQQIDMTEKRFSAECPSNSPCSLEIQSSEAGDSALYLCASSPDSAETLYFGSGTRLTVL.

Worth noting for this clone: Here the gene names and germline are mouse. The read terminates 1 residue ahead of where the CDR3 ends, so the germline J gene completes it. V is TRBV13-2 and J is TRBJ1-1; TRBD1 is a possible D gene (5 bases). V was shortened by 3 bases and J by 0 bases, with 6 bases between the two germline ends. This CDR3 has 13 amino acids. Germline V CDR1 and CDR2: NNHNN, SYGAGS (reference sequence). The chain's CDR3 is CASGGTTNTEVFF. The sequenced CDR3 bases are TGTGCCAGCGGTGGGACAACAAACACAGAAGTCTTC.

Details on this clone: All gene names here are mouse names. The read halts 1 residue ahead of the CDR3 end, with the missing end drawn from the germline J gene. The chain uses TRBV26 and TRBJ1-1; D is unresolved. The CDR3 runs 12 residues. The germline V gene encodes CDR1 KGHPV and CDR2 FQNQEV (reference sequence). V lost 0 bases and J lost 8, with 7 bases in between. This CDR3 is CASSLSWGEVFF. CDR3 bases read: TGTGCCAGCAGTCTGTCGTGGGGTGAAGTCTTC.

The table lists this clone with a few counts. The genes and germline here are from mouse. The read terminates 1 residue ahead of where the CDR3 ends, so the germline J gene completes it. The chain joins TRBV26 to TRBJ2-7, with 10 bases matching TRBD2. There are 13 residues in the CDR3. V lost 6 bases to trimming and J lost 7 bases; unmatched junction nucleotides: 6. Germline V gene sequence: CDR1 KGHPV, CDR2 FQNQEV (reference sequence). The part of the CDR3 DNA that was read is TGTGCCAGCAGACAGGGACTGGGGAGCGAACAGTAC. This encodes CASRQGLGSEQY. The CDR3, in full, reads CASRQGLGSEQYF.

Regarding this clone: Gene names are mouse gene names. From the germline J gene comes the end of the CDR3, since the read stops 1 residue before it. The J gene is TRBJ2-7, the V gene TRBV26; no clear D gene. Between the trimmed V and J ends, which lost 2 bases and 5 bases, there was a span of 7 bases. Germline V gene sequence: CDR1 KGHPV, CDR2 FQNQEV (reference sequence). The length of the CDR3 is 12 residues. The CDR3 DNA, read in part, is TGTGCCAGCAGTCTGGAGGGAGATGAACAGTAC. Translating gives CASSLEGDEQY. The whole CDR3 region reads CASSLEGDEQYF.

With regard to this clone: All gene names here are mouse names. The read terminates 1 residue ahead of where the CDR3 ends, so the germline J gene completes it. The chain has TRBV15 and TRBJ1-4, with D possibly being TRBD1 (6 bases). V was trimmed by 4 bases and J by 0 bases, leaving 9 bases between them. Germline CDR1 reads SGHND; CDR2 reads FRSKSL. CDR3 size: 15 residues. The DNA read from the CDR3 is TGTGCCAGCAGTTCGGGACATATTTCCAACGAAAGATTATTT. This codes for CASSSGHISNERLF. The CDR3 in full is CASSSGHISNERLFF.

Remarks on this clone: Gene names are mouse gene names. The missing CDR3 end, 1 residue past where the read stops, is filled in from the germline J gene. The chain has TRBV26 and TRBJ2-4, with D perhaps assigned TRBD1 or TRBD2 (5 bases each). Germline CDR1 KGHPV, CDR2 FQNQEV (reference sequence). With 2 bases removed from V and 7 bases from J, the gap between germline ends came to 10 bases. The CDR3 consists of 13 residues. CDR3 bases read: TGTGCCAGCAGTCTGAAGGGGCGGGACACCTTGTAC. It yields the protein CASSLKGRDTLY. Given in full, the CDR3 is CASSLKGRDTLYF.

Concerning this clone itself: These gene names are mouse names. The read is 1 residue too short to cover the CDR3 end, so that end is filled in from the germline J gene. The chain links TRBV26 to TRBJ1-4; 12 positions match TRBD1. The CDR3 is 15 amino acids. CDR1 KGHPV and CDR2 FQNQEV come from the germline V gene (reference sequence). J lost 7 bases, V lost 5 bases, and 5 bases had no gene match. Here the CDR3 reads CASSSGTGGVERLFF. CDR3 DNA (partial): TGTGCCAGCAGTTCCGGGACAGGGGGCGTCGAAAGATTATTT.

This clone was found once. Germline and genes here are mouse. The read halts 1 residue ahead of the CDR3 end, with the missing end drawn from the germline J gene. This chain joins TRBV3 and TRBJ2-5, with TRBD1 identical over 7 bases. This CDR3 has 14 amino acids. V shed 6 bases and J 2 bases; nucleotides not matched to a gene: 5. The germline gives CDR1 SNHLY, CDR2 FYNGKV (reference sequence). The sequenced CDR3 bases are TGTGCCAGCAGGACAGGGTTCGGCCAAGACACCCAGTAC. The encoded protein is CASRTGFGQDTQY. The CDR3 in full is CASRTGFGQDTQYF.

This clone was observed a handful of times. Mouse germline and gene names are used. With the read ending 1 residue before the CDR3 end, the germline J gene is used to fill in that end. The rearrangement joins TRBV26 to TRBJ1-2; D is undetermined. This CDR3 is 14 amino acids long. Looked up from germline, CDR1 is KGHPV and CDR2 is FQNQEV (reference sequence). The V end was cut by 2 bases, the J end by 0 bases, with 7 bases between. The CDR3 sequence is CASSLITTNSDYTF. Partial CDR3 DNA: TGTGCCAGCAGTCTGATCACAACAAACTCCGACTACACC.

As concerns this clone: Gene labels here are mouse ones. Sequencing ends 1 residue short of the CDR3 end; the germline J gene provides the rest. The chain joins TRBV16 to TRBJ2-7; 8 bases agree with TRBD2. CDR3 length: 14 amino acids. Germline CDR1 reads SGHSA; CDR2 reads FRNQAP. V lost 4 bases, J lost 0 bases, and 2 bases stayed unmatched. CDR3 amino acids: CASSWTGSSYEQYF. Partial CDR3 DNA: TGTGCAAGCAGCTGGACTGGGAGCTCCTATGAACAGTAC.

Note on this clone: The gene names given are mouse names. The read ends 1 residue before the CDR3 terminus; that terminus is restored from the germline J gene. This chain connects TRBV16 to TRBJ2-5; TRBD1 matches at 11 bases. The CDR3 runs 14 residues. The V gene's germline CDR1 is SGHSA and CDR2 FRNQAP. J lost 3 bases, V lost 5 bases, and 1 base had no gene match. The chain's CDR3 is CASSRDRGQDTQYF. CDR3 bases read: TGTGCAAGCAGCCGGGACAGGGGGCAAGACACCCAGTAC.

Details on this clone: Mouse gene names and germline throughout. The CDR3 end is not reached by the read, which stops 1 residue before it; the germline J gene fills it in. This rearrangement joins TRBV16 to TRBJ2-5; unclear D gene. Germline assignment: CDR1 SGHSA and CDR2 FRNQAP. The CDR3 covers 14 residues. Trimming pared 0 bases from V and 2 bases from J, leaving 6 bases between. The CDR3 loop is CASSLDTSQDTQYF. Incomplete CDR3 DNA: TGTGCAAGCAGCTTAGATACCAGCCAAGACACCCAGTAC.

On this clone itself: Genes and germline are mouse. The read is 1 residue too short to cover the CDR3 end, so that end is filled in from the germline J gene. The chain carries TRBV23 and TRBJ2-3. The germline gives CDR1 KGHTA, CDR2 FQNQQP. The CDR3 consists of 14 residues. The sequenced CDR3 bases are TGCTCCAGCAGTCTGGCAGCTAGTGCAGAAACGCTGTAT. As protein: CSSSLAASAETLY. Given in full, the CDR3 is CSSSLAASAETLYF.

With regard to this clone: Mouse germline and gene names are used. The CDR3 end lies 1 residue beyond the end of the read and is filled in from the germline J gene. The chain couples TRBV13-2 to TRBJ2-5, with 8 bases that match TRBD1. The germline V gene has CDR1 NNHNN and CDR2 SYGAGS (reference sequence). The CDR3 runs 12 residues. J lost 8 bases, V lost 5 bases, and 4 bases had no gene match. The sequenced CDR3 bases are TGTGCCAGCGGCGGACAGGGAGGCACCCAGTAC. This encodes CASGGQGGTQY. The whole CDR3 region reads CASGGQGGTQYF.